This T cell receptor (beta chain) appears in the sequencing data of a study of CD8 T cells in ankylosing spondylitis. The CDR3 is 14 residues long. V was trimmed by 0 bases and J by 2 bases, leaving 8 bases between them. From germline, CDR1 is SGDLS and CDR2 YYNGEE. Study observations and caveats: As for the disease-linked clones, they showed a CD8+ phenotype and occurred at relatively low frequencies in peripheral blood. Clones linked to disease were reported to show significant enrichment in matched ankylosing spondylitis synovial fluid.

This clonotype has a count of ten or more. As yet, its antigen is unknown. Generation of TCR beta libraries employed quantitative 5'-RACE incorporating molecular barcodes. TCRdb ran MiXCR on the 5' RACE reads and lists one entry per CDR3 protein. The sample has about 42,000 distinct CDR3 sequences; over 3.5% are singletons. Sequencing used blood, either unsorted or a sorted T cell fraction (not recorded which). The gene calls are TRBV9 and TRBJ1-1, with D uncertain. The TCR originated in a female donor with ankylosing spondylitis or in good health (not recorded which). CDR3 sequence: CASSVVHSNTEAFF. CDR3 sequence (DNA): TGTGCCAGCAGCGTAGTTCACAGTAACACTGAAGCTTTCTTT.